This T cell receptor beta chain was identified during a study of early T cells in non-severe SARS-CoV-2 infection. Study in general: Chains were not paired, and sequencing was done on bulk RNA from unsorted whole blood.

Attachment of unique molecular identifiers to individual cDNA molecules was performed. TCRdb independently ran MiXCR on the 5' RACE reads; one entry per CDR3 protein. This sample yields around 67,000 distinct CDR3 sequences, of which 11% are seen a single time; 3% to 4% belongs to the top ten. Findings of the study overall: Matching against VDJdb likely underestimated virus-specific expansions, favoring anti-spike CD8.

There are many counts of this clonotype. Its antigen remains unidentified. Sequencing used whole blood. This TCR was sampled from an adult who was a healthcare worker with PCR-confirmed SARS-CoV-2 infection or an uninfected control (not recorded which).

CDR3 sequence (DNA): TGCGCCAGCAGCCAGGACGGGACACTCTATGGCTACACCTTC. Its protein is CASSQDGTLYGYTF. The chain is built from TRBV5-1 and TRBJ1-2, with a tentative D call TRBD1 (6 bases). Germline V gene data show CDR1 as SGHRS and CDR2 as YFSETQ. This CDR3 has 14 amino acids. The V end was cut by 4 bases, the J end by 4 bases, with 14 bases between.